This passage covers 5 T cell receptor beta chains from one sample sequenced in a study of regulatory T cells in long-lasting Graves disease. CDR3 regions were amplified by Arm-PCR using iRepertoire HTBI primers to build TCR beta libraries. Each CDR3 protein gets one entry after TCRdb re-called the multiplex PCR reads with MiXCR. The profile shows a few hundred thousand distinct CDR3 sequences, less than 20% of them singletons. The sample's time point: newly diagnosed GD, antithyroid drugs for less than 3 months. PBMCs provided the RNA from which the TCR library was made. This same sample was also taken into another study, of T cells in Graves' hyperthyroidism and ophthalmopathy.

This sample comprised peripheral blood mononuclear cells (PBMCs), obtained at new diagnosis, from a patient treated with antithyroid drugs. The receptor set was obtained from a woman aged 25 to 39 with Graves disease.

This clonotype was detected many times. This chain links TRBV6-1 with TRBJ2-2, with unresolved D. CDR3 length: 14 residues. Trimming removed 6 bases from V and 4 bases from J, with 12 bases in between. Germline V gives CDR1 MNHNS, CDR2 SASEGT. The CDR3 sequence: CASSGQWATGELFF. The CDR3 coding sequence is TGTGCCAGCAGCGGGCAGTGGGCCACCGGGGAGCTGTTTTTT.

There are many counts of this clonotype. It may be a read error: a sequence one base away is much more abundant. The chain's CDR3 is CASSLGSYYEQYF. Written as DNA, the CDR3 is TGTGCCAGCAGTTTGGGCAGCTACTACGAGCAGTACTTC. The genes are TRBV28 and TRBJ2-7; D remains ambiguous. Per germline, CDR1 MDHEN and CDR2 SYDVKM. Trimming took 3 bases from V and 3 from J, leaving 9 bases between them. The CDR3 is 13 residues long.

This clonotype was detected ten times or more. The CDR3 nucleotides read TGCGCCAGCAGCTTGACACCACCCAATGAGCAGTTCTTC. This codes for CASSLTPPNEQFF. The rearrangement links TRBV5-1 to TRBJ2-1; D gene uncertain. The CDR3 has 13 residues. CDR1 SGHRS and CDR2 YFSETQ come from the germline V gene. Trimming stripped 1 base from V and 6 bases from J, with 8 bases between.

This clonotype was detected many times. The chain is built from TRBV28 and TRBJ1-5, with 8 bases identical to TRBD1. Germline V gene lookup returns CDR1 MDHEN and CDR2 SYDVKM. The CDR3 has 15 residues. Trimming removed 2 bases from V and 3 bases from J; junction bases left unmatched: 3. CDR3 loop: CASSLPGGNNQPQHF. CDR3 coding DNA: TGTGCCAGCAGTTTACCAGGGGGCAACAATCAGCCCCAGCATTTT.

This clonotype was observed at least ten times. V gene TRBV12-3 or TRBV12-4 combines with J gene TRBJ2-7; possibly TRBD1 or TRBD2 for D (5 bases each). The CDR3 totals 15 residues. Trimming left V 6 bases short and J 0 bases short, with 15 bases between. The DNA of the CDR3 is TGTGCCAGCAGGGATCTCGGGGCAGGCTCCTACGAGCAGTACTTC. Amino acid sequence: CASRDLGAGSYEQYF.